This note documents a single T cell receptor (beta chain) sequence. The second PCR ran about 6 to 11 cycles with a sample-barcoded 5' primer and J-beta primers. TCRdb called the 5' RACE reads again in MiXCR, with one record for every CDR3 protein. The sample comprises around 800,000 distinct CDR3 sequences, around 62% of which are singletons, and about a quarter rests with the top ten. The sample belongs to a study of blood T cells in healthy people across ages. With 6 bases removed from V and 2 bases from J, the gap between germline ends came to 12 bases. Per germline, CDR1 ENHRY and CDR2 SYGVKD. CDR3 size: 14 residues.

V and J are TRBV10-3 and TRBJ2-3; no reliable D call. The TCR originated in a man younger than 40 in good health. Sequencing was performed on blood. The CDR3 region is CAIRGWGNTDTQYF. The CDR3 DNA reads as TGTGCCATCAGAGGGTGGGGTAACACAGATACGCAGTATTTT.